This T cell receptor beta chain comes out of a study of blood T cell repertoires in COVID-19. The assay was immunoSEQ multiplex PCR, and TCRdb's table has in-frame clones only and misses some. Of more than 55,000 clones in the sample, around 89% were seen once. What was sequenced was peripheral blood. This TCR was sampled from a woman aged 55-75 years with COVID-19, enrolled during active disease.

The CDR3 loop reads CASSSQDGGNYGYTF. The DNA for the CDR3 is TGTGCCAGCAGCTCTCAGGACGGGGGAAACTATGGCTACACCTTC. J is TRBJ1-2 and V is TRBV7-2; a weak D match, TRBD1 (5 bases). Germline V gives CDR1 SGHTA, CDR2 FQGNSA. The CDR3 runs to 15 residues. V gave up 4 bases and J gave up 2 bases, with 14 bases separating them.